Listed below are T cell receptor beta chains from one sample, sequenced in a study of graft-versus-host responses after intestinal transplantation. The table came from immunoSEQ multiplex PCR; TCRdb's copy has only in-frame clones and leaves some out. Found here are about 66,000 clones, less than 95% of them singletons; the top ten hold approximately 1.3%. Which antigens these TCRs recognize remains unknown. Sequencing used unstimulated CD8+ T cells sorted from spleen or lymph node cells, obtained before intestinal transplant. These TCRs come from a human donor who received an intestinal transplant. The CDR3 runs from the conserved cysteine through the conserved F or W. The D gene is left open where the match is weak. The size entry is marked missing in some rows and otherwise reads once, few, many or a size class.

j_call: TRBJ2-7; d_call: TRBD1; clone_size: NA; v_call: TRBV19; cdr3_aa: CASSMGQGSYEQYF; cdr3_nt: TGTGCCAGTAGTATGGGACAGGGTTCCTACGAGCAGTACTTC
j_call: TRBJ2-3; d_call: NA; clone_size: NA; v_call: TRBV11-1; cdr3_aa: CASSRRVRGSDTQYF; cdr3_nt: TGTGCCAGCAGCCGCCGCGTGAGGGGGTCTGATACGCAGTATTTT
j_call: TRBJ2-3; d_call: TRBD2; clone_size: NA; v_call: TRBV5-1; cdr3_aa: CASSLAGATTDTQYF; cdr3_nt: TGCGCCAGCAGCCTAGCGGGGGCCACCACAGATACGCAGTATTTT
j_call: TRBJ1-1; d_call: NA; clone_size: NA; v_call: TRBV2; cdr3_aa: CAVGQGLMNTEAFF; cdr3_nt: TGTGCAGTGGGGCAGGGGCTCATGAACACTGAAGCTTTCTTT
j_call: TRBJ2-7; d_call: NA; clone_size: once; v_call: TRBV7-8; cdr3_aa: CASSPDRSYEQYF; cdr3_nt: TGTGCCAGCAGCCCCGACAGGAGCTACGAGCAGTACTTC
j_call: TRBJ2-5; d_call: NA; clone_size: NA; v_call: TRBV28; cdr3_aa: CASSLEKETQYF; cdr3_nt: TGTGCCAGCAGCCTAGAGAAAGAGACCCAGTACTTC
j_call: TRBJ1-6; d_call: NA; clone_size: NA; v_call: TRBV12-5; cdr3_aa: CASGLVRAGNSPLHF; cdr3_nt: TGTGCTAGTGGTTTGGTACGGGCAGGGAATTCACCCCTCCACTTT
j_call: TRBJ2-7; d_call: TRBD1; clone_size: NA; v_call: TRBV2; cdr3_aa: CASRKTGLRDEQYF; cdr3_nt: TGTGCCAGCAGAAAGACAGGGTTGAGGGACGAGCAGTACTTC
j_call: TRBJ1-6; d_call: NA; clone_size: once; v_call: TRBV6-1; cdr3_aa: CASSEQGWNSPLHF; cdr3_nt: TGTGCCAGCAGTGAACAGGGCTGGAATTCACCCCTCCACTTT
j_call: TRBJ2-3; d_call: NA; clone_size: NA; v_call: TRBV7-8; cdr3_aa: CASSLLGGTTDTQYF; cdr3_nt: TGTGCCAGCAGCTTATTGGGGGGAACGACAGATACGCAGTATTTT
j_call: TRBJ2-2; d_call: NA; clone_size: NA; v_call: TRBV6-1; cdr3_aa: CASSEWSGELFF; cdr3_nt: TGTGCCAGCAGTGAATGGAGCGGGGAGCTGTTTTTT
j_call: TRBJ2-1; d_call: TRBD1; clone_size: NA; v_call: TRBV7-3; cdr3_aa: CASSFGQGPYNEQFF; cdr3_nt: TGTGCCAGCAGCTTTGGACAGGGGCCGTACAATGAGCAGTTCTTC
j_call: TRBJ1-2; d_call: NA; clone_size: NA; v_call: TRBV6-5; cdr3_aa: CASTPSGEQNGYTF; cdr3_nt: TGTGCCAGCACCCCTTCGGGTGAACAAAACGGCTACACCTTC
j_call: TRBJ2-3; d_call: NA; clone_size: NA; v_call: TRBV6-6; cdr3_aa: CASSYPGDTQYF; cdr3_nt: TGTGCCAGCAGTTACCCAGGGGATACGCAGTATTTT
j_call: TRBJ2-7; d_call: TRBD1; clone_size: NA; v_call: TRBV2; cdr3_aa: CASRAGTGGFHEQYF; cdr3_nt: TGTGCCAGCAGAGCCGGGACAGGGGGGTTCCACGAGCAGTACTTC
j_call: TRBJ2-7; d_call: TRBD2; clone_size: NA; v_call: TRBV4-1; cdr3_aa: CASAGGFGEQYF; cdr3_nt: TGCGCCTCAGCGGGGGGATTTGGGGAGCAGTACTTC
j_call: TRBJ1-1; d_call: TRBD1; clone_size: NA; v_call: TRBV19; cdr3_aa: CASSTRDRVNTEAFF; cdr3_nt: TGTGCCAGTAGTACGAGAGACAGGGTGAACACTGAAGCTTTCTTT
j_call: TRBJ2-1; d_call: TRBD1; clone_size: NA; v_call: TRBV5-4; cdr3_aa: CASSLAGGTGDDEQFF; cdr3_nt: TGTGCCAGCAGCTTGGCCGGCGGGACAGGGGATGATGAGCAGTTCTTC
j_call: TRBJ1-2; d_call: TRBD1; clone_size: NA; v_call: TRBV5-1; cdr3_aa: CASSWGQNYGYTF; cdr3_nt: TGCGCCAGCAGCTGGGGACAGAACTATGGCTACACCTTC